The source of this T cell receptor beta chain is a study of CD8+ T cells in alopecia areata. General study findings and limits: Especially in alopecia totalis/universalis, lesional scalp showed greater clonality than normal scalp did.

Extraction of RNA preceded its reverse transcription into cDNA, which served as the sequencing template. TCRdb's copy holds only in-frame clones and misses some; the assay was immunoSEQ multiplex PCR. Found here are around 120,000 clones, around two fifths of them singletons; the top ten hold 3% to 3.5%. This clone was seen a handful of times. The antigen is undetermined. The CDR3 extends over 15 amino acids. CDR1 is SNHLY, CDR2 FYNNEI, per germline. V lost 1 base and J 4 bases, leaving 11 bases between the germline ends. The source material was CD4+ T cells sorted from blood. The TCR sequence derives from a human donor with alopecia areata. The chain has TRBV2 and TRBJ1-5; D gene unclear. The CDR3 region is CASSEGVPGNQPQHF. DNA of the CDR3: TGTGCCAGCAGTGAAGGAGTGCCGGGAAATCAGCCCCAGCATTTT.